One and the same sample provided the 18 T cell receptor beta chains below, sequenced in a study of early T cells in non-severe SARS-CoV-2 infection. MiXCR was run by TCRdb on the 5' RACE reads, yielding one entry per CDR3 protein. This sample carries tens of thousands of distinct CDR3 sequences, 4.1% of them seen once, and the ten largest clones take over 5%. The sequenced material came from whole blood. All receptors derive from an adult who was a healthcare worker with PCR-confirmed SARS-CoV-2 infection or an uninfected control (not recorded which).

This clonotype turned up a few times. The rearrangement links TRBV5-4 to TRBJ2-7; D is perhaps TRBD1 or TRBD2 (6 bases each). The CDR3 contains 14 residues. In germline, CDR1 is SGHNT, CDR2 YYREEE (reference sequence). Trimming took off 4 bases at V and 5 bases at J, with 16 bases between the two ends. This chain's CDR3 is CASSPAGGGNEQYF. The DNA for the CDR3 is TGTGCCAGCAGCCCAGCGGGTGGGGGCAACGAGCAGTACTTC. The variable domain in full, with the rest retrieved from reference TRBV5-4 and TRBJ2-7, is ETGVTQSPTHLIKTRGQQVTLRCSSQSGHNTVSWYQQALGQGPQFIFQYYREEENGRGNFPPRFSGLQFPNYSSELNVNALELDDSALYLCASSPAGGGNEQYFGPGTRLTVT.

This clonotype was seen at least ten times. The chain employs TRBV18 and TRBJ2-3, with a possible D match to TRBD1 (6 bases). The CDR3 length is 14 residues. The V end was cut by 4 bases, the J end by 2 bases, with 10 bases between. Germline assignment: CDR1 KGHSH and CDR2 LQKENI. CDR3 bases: TGTGCCAGCTCACTCGGGACATCCACAGATACGCAGTATTTT. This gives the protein CASSLGTSTDTQYF. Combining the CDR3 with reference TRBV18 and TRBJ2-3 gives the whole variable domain NAGVMQNPRHLVRRRGQEARLRCSPMKGHSHVYWYRQLPEEGLKFMVYLQKENIIDESGMPKERFSAEFPKEGPSILRIQQVVRGDSAAYFCASSLGTSTDTQYFGPGTRLTVL.

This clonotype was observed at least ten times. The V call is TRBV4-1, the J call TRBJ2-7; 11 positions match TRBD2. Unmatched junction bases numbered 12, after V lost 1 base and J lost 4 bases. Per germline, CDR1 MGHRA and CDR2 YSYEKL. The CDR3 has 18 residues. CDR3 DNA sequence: TGCGCCAGCAGCCAAGTCCACACTAGCGGGAGTAAGGGATACGAGCAGTACTTC. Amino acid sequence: CASSQVHTSGSKGYEQYF.

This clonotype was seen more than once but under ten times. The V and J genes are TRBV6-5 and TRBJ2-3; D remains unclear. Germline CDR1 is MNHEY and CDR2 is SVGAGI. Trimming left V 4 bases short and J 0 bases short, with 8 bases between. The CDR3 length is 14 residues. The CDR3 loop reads CASSFSASTDTQYF. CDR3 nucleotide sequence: TGTGCCAGCAGTTTTTCAGCTAGCACAGATACGCAGTATTTT.

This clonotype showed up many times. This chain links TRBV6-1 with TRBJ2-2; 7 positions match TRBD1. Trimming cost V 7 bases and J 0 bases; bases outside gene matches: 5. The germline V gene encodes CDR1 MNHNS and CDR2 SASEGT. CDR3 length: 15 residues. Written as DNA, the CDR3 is TGTGCCAGCAATACGGGACAGACGAACACCGGGGAGCTGTTTTTT. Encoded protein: CASNTGQTNTGELFF.

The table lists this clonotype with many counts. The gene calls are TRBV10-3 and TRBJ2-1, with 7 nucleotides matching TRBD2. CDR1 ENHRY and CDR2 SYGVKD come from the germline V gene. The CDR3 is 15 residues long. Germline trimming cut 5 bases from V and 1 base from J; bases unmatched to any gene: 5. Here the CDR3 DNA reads TGTGCCATCAGTTGGGGGGGTGATTCCTACAATGAGCAGTTCTTC. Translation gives CAISWGGDSYNEQFF.

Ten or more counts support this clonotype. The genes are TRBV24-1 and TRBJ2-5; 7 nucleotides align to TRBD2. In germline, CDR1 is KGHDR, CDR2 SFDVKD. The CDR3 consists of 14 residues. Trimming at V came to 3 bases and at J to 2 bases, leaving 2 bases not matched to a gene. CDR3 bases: TGTGCCACCAGTGATACTAGCGTACAAGAGACCCAGTACTTC. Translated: CATSDTSVQETQYF.

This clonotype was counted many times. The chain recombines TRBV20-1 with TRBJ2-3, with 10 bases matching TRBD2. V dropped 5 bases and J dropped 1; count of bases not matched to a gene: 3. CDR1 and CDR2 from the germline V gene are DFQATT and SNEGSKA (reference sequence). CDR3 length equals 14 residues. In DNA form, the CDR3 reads TGCAGTGCTCCGAGCGGGGGGGGCACAGATACGCAGTATTTT. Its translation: CSAPSGGGTDTQYF.

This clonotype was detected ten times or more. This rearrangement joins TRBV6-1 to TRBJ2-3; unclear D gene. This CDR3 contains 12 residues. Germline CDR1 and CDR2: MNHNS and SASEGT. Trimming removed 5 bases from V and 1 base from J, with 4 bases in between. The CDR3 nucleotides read TGTGCCAGCAGTTTCCGCACAGATACGCAGTATTTT. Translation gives CASSFRTDTQYF.

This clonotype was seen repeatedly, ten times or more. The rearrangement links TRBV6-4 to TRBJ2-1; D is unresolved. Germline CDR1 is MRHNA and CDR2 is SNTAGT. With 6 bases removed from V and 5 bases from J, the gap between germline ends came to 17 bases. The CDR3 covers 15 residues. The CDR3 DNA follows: TGTGCCAGCAGCCTAATAGCTGCTCAAAACAATGAGCAGTTCTTC. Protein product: CASSLIAAQNNEQFF.

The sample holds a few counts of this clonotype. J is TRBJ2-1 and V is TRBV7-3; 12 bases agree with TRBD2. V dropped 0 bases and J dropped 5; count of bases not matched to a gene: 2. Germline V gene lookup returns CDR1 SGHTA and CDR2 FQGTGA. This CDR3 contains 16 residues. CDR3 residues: CASSLTRTSGNNEQFF. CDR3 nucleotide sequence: TGTGCCAGCAGCTTAACGCGGACTAGCGGGAACAATGAGCAGTTCTTC. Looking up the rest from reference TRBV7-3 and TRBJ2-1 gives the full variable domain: GAGVSQTPSNKVTEKGKYVELRCDPISGHTALYWYRQSLGQGPEFLIYFQGTGAADDSGLPNDRFFAVRPEGSVSTLKIQRTERGDSAVYLCASSLTRTSGNNEQFFGPGTRLTVL.

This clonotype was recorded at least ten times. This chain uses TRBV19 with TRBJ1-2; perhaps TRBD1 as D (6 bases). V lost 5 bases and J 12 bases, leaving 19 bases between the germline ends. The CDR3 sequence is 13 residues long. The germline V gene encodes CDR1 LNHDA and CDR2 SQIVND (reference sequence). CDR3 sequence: CASSAVQGLIDTF. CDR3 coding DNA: TGTGCCAGTAGTGCAGTACAGGGCCTGATTGACACCTTC.

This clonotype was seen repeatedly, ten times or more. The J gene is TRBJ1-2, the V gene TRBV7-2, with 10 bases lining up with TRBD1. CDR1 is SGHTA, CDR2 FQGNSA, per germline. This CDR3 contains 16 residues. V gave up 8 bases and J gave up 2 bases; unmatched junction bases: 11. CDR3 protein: CASGRQGAQPNYGYTF. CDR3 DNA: TGTGCCAGCGGTCGACAGGGGGCTCAACCGAACTATGGCTACACCTTC. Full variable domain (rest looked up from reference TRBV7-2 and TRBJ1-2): GAGVSQSPSNKVTEKGKDVELRCDPISGHTALYWYRQSLGQGLEFLIYFQGNSAPDKSGLPSDRFSAERTGGSVSTLTIQRTQQEDSAVYLCASGRQGAQPNYGYTFGSGTRLTVV.

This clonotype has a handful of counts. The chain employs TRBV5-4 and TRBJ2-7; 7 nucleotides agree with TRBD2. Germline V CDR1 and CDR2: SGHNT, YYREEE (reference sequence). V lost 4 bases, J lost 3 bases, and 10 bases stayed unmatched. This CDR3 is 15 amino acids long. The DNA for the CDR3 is TGTGCCAGCAGCCTCCGGGGGGTACCCATCTACGAGCAGTACTTC. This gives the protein CASSLRGVPIYEQYF.

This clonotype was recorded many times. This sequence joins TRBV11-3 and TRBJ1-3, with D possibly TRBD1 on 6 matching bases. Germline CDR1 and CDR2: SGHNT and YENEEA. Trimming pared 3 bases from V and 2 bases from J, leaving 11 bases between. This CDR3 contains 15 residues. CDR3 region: CASSLGGATGNTIYF. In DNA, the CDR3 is TGTGCCAGCAGCTTGGGGGGGGCAACTGGAAACACCATATATTTT.

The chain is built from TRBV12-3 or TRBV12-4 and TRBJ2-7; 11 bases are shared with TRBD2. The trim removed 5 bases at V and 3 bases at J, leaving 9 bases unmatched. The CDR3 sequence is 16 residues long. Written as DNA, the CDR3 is TGTGCCAGCAGTGCCGGGACTAGCGGCTTAATCTACGAGCAGTACTTC. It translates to CASSAGTSGLIYEQYF.

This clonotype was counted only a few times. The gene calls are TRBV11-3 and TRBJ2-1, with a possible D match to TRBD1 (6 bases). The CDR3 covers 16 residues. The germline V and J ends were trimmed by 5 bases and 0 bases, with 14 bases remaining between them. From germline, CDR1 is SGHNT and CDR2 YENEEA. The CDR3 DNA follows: TGTGCCAGCAGCACCCGGGACACTTACTCCTACAATGAGCAGTTCTTC. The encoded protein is CASSTRDTYSYNEQFF. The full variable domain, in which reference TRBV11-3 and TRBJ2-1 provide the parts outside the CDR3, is EAGVVQSPRYKIIEKKQPVAFWCNPISGHNTLYWYLQNLGQGPELLIRYENEEAVDDSQLPKDRFSAERLKGVDSTLKIQPAELGDSAVYLCASSTRDTYSYNEQFFGPGTRLTVL.

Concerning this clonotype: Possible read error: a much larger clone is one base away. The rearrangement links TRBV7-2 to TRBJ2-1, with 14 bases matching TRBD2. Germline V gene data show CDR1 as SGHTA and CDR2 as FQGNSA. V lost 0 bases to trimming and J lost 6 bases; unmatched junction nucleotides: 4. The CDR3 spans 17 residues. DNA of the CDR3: TGTGCCAGCAGCTTAGCCTCGGGACTAGCGGGAGCCAATGAGCAGTTCTTC. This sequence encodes CASSLASGLAGANEQFF.